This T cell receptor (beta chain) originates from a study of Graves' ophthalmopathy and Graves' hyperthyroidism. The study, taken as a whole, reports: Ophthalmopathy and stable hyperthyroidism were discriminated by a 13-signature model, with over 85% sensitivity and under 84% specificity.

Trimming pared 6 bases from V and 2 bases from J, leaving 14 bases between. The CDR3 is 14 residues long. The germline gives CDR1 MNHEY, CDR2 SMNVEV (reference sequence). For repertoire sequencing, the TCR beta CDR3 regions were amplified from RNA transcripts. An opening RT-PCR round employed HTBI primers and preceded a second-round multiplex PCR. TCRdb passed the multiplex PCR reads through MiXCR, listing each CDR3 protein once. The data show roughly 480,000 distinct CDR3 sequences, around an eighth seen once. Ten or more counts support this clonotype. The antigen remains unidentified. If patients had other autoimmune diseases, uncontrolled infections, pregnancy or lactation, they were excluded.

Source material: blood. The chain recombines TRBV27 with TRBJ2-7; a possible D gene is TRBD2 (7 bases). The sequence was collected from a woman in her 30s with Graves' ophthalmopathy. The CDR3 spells CASRGAGATYEQYF. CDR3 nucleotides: TGTGCCAGCAGGGGGGCGGGGGCAACCTACGAGCAGTACTTC.